One T cell receptor (beta chain) is described in this entry. The target of this receptor is not known. Per-base qualities were not stored, and no clone one base away is much larger. After around 11 days of culture, CD4+ T cells were isolated with the EasySep CD4+ T cell isolation kit. Each participant received two doses of an mRNA SARS-CoV-2 vaccine, either BNT162b2 or mRNA-1273. The absence of prior SARS-CoV-2 infection in healthy vaccine recipients was confirmed by negative nucleocapsid antibodies before and after vaccination. On days 3 and 7, half of the culture medium was replaced with fresh IL-2-containing medium. Unless noted otherwise, every peptide stimulation condition was cultured in triplicate wells. Using Ficoll-Paque Plus gradient centrifugation, PBMC were separated from whole blood and then either used fresh or cryopreserved at -140C. The QIAamp micro DNA kit was used to extract genomic DNA from the cultured CD4+ T cells.

The library was built by means of the immunoSEQ multiplex PCR assay. TCR beta CDR3 sequencing was performed on DNA from the cultured, isolated CD4+ T cells. As for how the authors treated the data: Non-productive TCR sequences were removed, reads were trimmed to the CDR3 region, and CDR3s of at least 7 amino acids were retained. Antigen-specific clonotypes were identified with the MANAFEST web app by comparing expansion in peptide wells against reference cultures. Positive clones required FDR<0.05 expansion versus reference and all other wells, odds ratio above 5, and frequency above 0.1% in two replicate wells. Clonotypes significantly expanded in SARS-CoV-2 spike wells and in at least one common cold coronavirus spike condition were defined as cross-reactive. CDR3 similarity was assessed by Levenshtein distance using the stringdist R package, and unrooted trees were constructed with ape in R 3.6.1. TCRdb holds this immuneACCESS table with in-frame rearrangements only. Some clones are missing; in checked studies, unresolved V genes explain under half, and the rest has no known cause. The V and J calls and the clone size are those of that table, but D and trimming were determined from the DNA. This sample holds about 71,000 clones; around 79% were observed only once. Of the sample, 2.4% falls within the top ten clones.

The sample belongs to a study of vaccination effects on CD4 cells after COVID-19 (dated by TCRdb to between 2020 and 2023). Background on the whole study: In the ViraFEST assay, PBMC were stimulated with viral peptide pools, and antigen-specific CD4+ T cell clonotypes were then identified by expansion using TCR sequencing. Some 1.9 million PBMC per well were cultured with approximately 10 ug/ml peptides in IMDM containing 5% human AB serum, roughly 10 IU/ml IL-2 and gentamicin. Cultures from other donors in the study were sequenced using the Oncomine TCR Beta short-read assay on an Illumina iSeq 100. A total of 10 COVID-19 convalescent patients and several SARS-CoV-2-naive healthy vaccine recipients were included in the full study. The study compared SARS-CoV-2 spike-specific CD4+ TCR repertoires before and after mRNA vaccination in COVID-19 convalescent patients and infection-naive vaccine recipients. Across the study, the median time from the second dose to post-vaccine sampling was 72 days (range 14 to 241). Paper-wide results and their limitations: In healthy vaccine recipients, vaccine-induced clones were almost all SARS-CoV-2 mono-reactive, with only 1 of 255 being cross-reactive with common cold coronaviruses. Marked clonal contraction was observed in both infection-induced and vaccine-induced clones at late post-vaccination timepoints, consistent with waning T cell responses. The study was limited by a small number of convalescent patients and lacked early post-infection timepoints.

Trimming leaves V shorter by 5 bases and J shorter by 4 bases, with the junction holding 2 bases beyond the gene matches. There are 13 amino acids in the CDR3, from cysteine to phenylalanine inclusive. Only the CDR3 part of the read is kept: 39 bases, read in frame from the first base. The germline V gene gives CDR1 as SNHLY and CDR2 as FYNNEI. The receptor chain draws on TRBV2 and TRBJ1-2, with 9 bases aligning to TRBD1. The sequence came from a human donor who received a COVID-19 vaccine. The sample in question was CD4+ T cells from PBMCs cultured without peptide, obtained after COVID-19 vaccination. The CDR3 has the sequence CASSPDRGYGYTF. The sequenced DNA: TGTGCCAGCAGTCCGGACAGGGGCTATGGCTACACCTTC.